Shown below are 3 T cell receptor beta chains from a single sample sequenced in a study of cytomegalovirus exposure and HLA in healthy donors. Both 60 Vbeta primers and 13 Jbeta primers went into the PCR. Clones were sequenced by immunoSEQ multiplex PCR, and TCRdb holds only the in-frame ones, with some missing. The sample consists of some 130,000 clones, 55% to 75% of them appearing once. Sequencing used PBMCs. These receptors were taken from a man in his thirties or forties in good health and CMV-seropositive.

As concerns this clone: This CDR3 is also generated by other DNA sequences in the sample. Written as DNA, the CDR3 is TGTGCCAGCAGCTTAGGGGGGAGGGGGACCGGGGAGCTGTTTTTT. Translation gives CASSLGGRGTGELFF. The chain couples TRBV11-2 to TRBJ2-2; a weak D match, TRBD2 (7 bases). The germline V gene encodes CDR1 SGHAT and CDR2 FQNNGV. V lost 1 base and J 5 bases, leaving 11 bases between the germline ends. The CDR3 has 15 amino acids. Full variable domain (remainder filled in from reference TRBV11-2 and TRBJ2-2): EAGVAQSPRYKIIEKRQSVAFWCNPISGHATLYWYQQILGQGPKLLIQFQNNGVVDDSQLPKDRFSAERLKGVDSTLKIQPAKLEDSAVYLCASSLGGRGTGELFFGEGSRLTVL.

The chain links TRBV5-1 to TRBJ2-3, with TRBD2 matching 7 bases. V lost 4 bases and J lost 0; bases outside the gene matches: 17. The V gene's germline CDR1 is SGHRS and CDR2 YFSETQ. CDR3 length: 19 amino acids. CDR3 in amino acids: CASSPTPRVLAESTDTQYF. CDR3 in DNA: TGCGCCAGCAGCCCGACCCCGCGGGTCCTAGCGGAGAGCACAGATACGCAGTATTTT.

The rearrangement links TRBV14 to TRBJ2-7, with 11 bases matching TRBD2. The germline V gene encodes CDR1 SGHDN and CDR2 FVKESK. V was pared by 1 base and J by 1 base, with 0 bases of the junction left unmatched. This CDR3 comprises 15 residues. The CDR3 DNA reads TGTGCCAGCAGCCAAGCTAGCGGGAGGTCCTACGAGCAGTACTTC. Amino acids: CASSQASGRSYEQYF.